Listed below are T cell receptor beta chains from one sample, sequenced in a study of OX40 agonist ivuxolimab in advanced cancers. Generated by immunoSEQ multiplex PCR, the TCRdb table keeps only in-frame clones and is missing some. Among 43,000 or so clones, around 88% were seen once, and the ten largest hold 30% to 35%. Sequenced material: CD4+ or CD8+ T cells sorted from blood, taken in a trial of the OX40 agonist ivuxolimab. These receptors were taken from an adult with an advanced solid tumor such as melanoma, head and neck, liver or kidney cancer. CDR3s include the opening cysteine and the closing phenylalanine or tryptophan.

len,j_gene,v_gene,CDR3aa
13,TRBJ1-4,TRBV10-1,CASSTGQAGKLFF
15,TRBJ2-6,TRBV19,CASLSSLSRANVLTF
15,TRBJ2-7,TRBV5-1,CARGGASGNNHEQYF
17,TRBJ1-6,TRBV25-1,CASSSSQGGSYNSPLHF
15,TRBJ2-2,TRBV27,CASKPGQGAGGELFF
14,TRBJ2-3,TRBV15,CATSRDQGTDTQYF
14,TRBJ1-2,TRBV5-1,CASSLSAGGYGYTF
17,TRBJ2-7,TRBV4-1,CASSHLQDRSALYEQYF
13,TRBJ2-7,TRBV6-1,CASSPGTVYEQYF
16,TRBJ2-3,TRBV18,CASSPGQGLVTDTQYF
13,TRBJ2-1,TRBV19,CAAGAGDYNEQFF
17,TRBJ2-4,TRBV5-4,CASSQEGTGPAKNIQYF
14,TRBJ1-2,TRBV28,CASSLVAGAGGYTF
13,TRBJ2-2,TRBV29-1,CSVTRALTGELFF
14,TRBJ1-4,TRBV6-4,CASSAGQRNEKLFF
15,TRBJ1-2,TRBV15,CATSRETVGTGGYTF
14,TRBJ2-1,TRBV13,CASSLAPTSDEQFF
15,TRBJ1-1,TRBV2,CASWPPTQGNTEAFF
18,TRBJ2-2,TRBV7-3,CASSLSAGTYANTGELFF
13,TRBJ1-6,TRBV7-2,CASSLSGYSPLHF
14,TRBJ2-4,TRBV6-5,CASGPAGVGNIQYF
13,TRBJ2-4,TRBV6-1,CASSEGVENIQYF
16,TRBJ2-3,TRBV18,CASSQTSTGGADTQYF
15,TRBJ2-3,TRBV7-2,CASSSSGGDTDTQYF
14,TRBJ2-1,TRBV19,CASSSGLAGERQFF
14,TRBJ2-1,TRBV6-1,CASSDYLGQNEQFF
13,TRBJ1-1,TRBV7-2,CASSFTMNTEAFF
14,TRBJ1-5,TRBV7-9,CASSLSGHNQPQHF
13,TRBJ2-3,TRBV6-5,CASSYRTYDTQYF
15,TRBJ2-5,TRBV9,CASSRSGGSQETQYF
12,TRBJ2-1,TRBV7-9,CASSFASGEQFF
13,TRBJ2-7,TRBV7-8,CASSRERGYEQYF
11,TRBJ1-2,TRBV29-1,CSVWQGDGYTF
16,TRBJ1-5,TRBV19,CASSLDRGIINQPQHF
13,TRBJ1-2,TRBV9,CASTRQETYGYTF
13,TRBJ2-7,TRBV6-5,CASSQQPVQGHTF
16,TRBJ2-1,TRBV28,CASSLTSGGARNEQFF
15,TRBJ2-7,TRBV9,CASSDAGTGTYEQYF
14,TRBJ1-5,TRBV2,CASNRGTGDQPQHF
15,TRBJ2-1,TRBV5-4,CASSRPGESYNEQFF
12,TRBJ2-7,TRBV28,CASKNPGYEQYF
15,TRBJ2-3,TRBV9,CASSVDWTSTDTQYF